A single sample gave rise to the 7 T cell receptor beta chains below, sequenced in a study of blood T cell repertoires in COVID-19. The data were produced by immunoSEQ multiplex PCR, yet TCRdb's version contains in-frame clones alone and is incomplete. The table has about 80,000 clones, about four fifths seen once. The sequenced sample consisted of peripheral blood. The receptors originated from a human donor in a cohort sampled during active COVID-19.

In DNA form, the CDR3 reads TGCGCCAGCAGCTTGATAGCGGGGGGCCATGAGCAGTTCTTC. This gives the protein CASSLIAGGHEQFF. The chain links TRBV5-1 to TRBJ2-1; 10 bases align to TRBD2. CDR1 is SGHRS and CDR2 is YFSETQ in the germline V gene. The CDR3 totals 14 residues. Losses at the gene ends were 1 base for V and 8 bases for J; bases not matched to a gene: 3.

The rearrangement links TRBV25-1 to TRBJ2-2, with 8 positions matching TRBD2. J gave up 4 bases and V 5 bases, and 6 bases lay outside the gene matches. Looked up from germline, CDR1 is MGHDK and CDR2 is SYGVNS. The CDR3 runs 15 residues. CDR3 sequence: CASSYGLAGTGELFF. The CDR3 DNA reads TGTGCCAGCAGTTATGGACTAGCAGGCACCGGGGAGCTGTTTTTT. Full variable domain (rest looked up from reference TRBV25-1 and TRBJ2-2): EADIYQTPRYLVIGTGKKITLECSQTMGHDKMYWYQQDPGMELHLIHYSYGVNSTEKGDLSSESTVSRIRTEHFPLTLESARPSHTSQYLCASSYGLAGTGELFFGEGSRLTVL.

V and J are TRBV2 and TRBJ1-2, with 10 bases fitting TRBD1. V shed 4 bases, J shed 4 bases, and the junction held 3 bases outside the gene matches. The CDR3 has 14 amino acids. Germline-derived CDR1 and CDR2 are SNHLY and FYNNEI. The CDR3 here is CASSGTGGIYGYTF. The CDR3 DNA reads as TGTGCCAGCAGTGGGACAGGGGGAATCTATGGCTACACCTTC.

This chain connects TRBV3-1 (or the pseudogene TRBV3-2) to TRBJ2-3, with 12 bases identical to TRBD2. The germline V gene encodes CDR1 LGHDT and CDR2 YNNKEL (reference sequence). This CDR3 spans 16 amino acids. The V segment lost 6 bases and the J segment 1 base; nucleotides outside the gene matches: 5. CDR3 protein: CASRPRLAGGTDTQYF. CDR3 sequence (DNA): TGTGCCAGCAGACCACGACTAGCGGGGGGCACAGATACGCAGTATTTT.

The genes are TRBV2 and TRBJ2-1; perhaps TRBD1 as D (6 bases). This CDR3 contains 16 residues. The germline V gene has CDR1 SNHLY and CDR2 FYNNEI. Deletions cut 6 bases from V and 0 bases from J, with 15 bases between. The CDR3 here is CASSEGPGASYNEQFF. For the CDR3, the DNA is TGTGCCAGCAGCGAGGGTCCAGGGGCCTCCTACAATGAGCAGTTCTTC. Variable domain in full (rest from reference TRBV2 and TRBJ2-1): EPEVTQTPSHQVTQMGQEVILRCVPISNHLYFYWYRQILGQKVEFLVSFYNNEISEKSEIFDDQFSVERPDGSNFTLKIRSTKLEDSAMYFCASSEGPGASYNEQFFGPGTRLTVL.

The chain recombines TRBV2 with TRBJ1-3, with 7 nucleotides matching TRBD1. CDR3 size: 14 residues. Germline CDR1 reads SNHLY; CDR2 reads FYNNEI. The ends lost 6 bases at V and 0 bases at J; junction bases unmatched: 2. CDR3 coding DNA: TGTGCCAGCAGGCAGGGGGGCTCTGGAAACACCATATATTTT. Translating gives CASRQGGSGNTIYF.

The J gene is TRBJ2-2, the V gene TRBV6-2 or TRBV6-3; TRBD2 agrees at 7 bases. CDR1 MNHEY and CDR2 SVGEGT come from the germline V gene. There are 14 residues in the CDR3. V was clipped by 5 bases and J by 5 bases; unmatched bases: 5. The CDR3 protein is CASSLRGGTGELFF. The CDR3 DNA is TGTGCCAGCAGTCTACGCGGGGGTACCGGGGAGCTGTTTTTT.